The entry below gives a single TCR beta chain sequence along with its context. Its target is not known. This sample was taken from a study of PD-1 blockade in classical Hodgkin lymphoma. Study-wide findings and caveats: There remain no defined causes for the repertoire differences, which possibly reflect disease activity or prior therapy. CD8+ TCR diversity did not rise significantly by C4D1, unlike CD4+. Patients with a complete response exhibited baseline diversity comparable to newly diagnosed patients. Newly diagnosed patients reportedly trailed healthy donors in baseline TCR diversity.

Relapse after autologous stem cell transplantation occurred in every patient, and brentuximab vedotin exposure varied. V lost 0 bases, J lost 4 bases, and 10 bases lay in between. There are 15 residues in the CDR3. The V gene's germline CDR1 is SGDLS and CDR2 YYNGEE. The repertoire was sequenced with immunoSEQ multiplex PCR; TCRdb's copy has only in-frame clones and lacks some. The table records roughly 140,000 clones, 78% of them present only once. The sequencing here drew on peripheral blood mononuclear cells (PBMCs), taken before the second cycle of nivolumab. The receptor was derived from a human donor with classical Hodgkin lymphoma. The chain carries TRBV9 and TRBJ2-2, with TRBD1 as a possible D gene (5 bases). CDR3 nucleotides: TGTGCCAGCAGCGTAGCGTCTGGGGCCACCGGGGAGCTGTTTTTT. Protein product: CASSVASGATGELFF.